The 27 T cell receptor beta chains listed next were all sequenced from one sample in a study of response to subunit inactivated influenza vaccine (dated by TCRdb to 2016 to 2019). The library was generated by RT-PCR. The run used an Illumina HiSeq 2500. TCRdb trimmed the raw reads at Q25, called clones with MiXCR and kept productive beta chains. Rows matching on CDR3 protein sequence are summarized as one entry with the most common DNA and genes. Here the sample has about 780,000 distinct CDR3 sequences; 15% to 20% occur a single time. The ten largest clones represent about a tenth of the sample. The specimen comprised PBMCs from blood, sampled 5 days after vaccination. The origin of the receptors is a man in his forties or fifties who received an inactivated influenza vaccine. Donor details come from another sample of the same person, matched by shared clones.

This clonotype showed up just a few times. The CDR3 nucleotides are TGTGCCAGCAGTCACCGGGGGGAGAGCTCCTACAATGAGCAGTTCTTC. This codes for CASSHRGESSYNEQFF. The V and J genes are TRBV6-5 and TRBJ2-1; the match to TRBD2 covers 7 bases. Germline-derived CDR1 and CDR2 are MNHEY and SVGAGI. The CDR3 is made up of 16 amino acids. The junction had 7 bases not matched to a gene; V was cut back by 5 bases and J by 0 bases.

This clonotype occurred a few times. The CDR3 spells CASSYALAGTGELFF. The DNA of the CDR3 is TGTGCCAGCAGTTACGCGTTAGCGGGTACCGGGGAGCTGTTTTTT. The gene calls are TRBV6-5 and TRBJ2-2; TRBD2 matches 7 bases. This CDR3 region has 15 residues. Germline V CDR1 and CDR2: MNHEY, SVGAGI. V shed 2 bases, J shed 5 bases, and the junction held 5 bases outside the gene matches.

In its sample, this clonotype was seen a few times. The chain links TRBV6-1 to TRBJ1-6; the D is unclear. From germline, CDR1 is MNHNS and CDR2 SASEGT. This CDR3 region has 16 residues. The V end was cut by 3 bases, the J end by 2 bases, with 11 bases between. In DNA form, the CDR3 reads TGTGCCAGCAGTGACTTTTATCAAACCTATAATTCACCCCTCCACTTT. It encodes CASSDFYQTYNSPLHF.

The CDR3 DNA reads as TGTGCCAGCTCCTGGGTGTTGAACACTGAAGCTTTCTTT. This sequence encodes CASSWVLNTEAFF. V is TRBV6-2 or TRBV6-3 and J is TRBJ1-1; D is unresolved. CDR1 MNHEY and CDR2 SVGEGT come from the germline V gene. The V end lost 8 bases, the J end lost 0 bases, and 10 bases lay between the germline ends. The CDR3 contains 13 residues.

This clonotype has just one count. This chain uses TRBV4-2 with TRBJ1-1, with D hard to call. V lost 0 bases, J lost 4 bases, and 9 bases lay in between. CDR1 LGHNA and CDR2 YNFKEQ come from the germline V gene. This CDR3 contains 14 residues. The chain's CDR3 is CASSQDLRGTEAFF. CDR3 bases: TGTGCCAGCAGCCAAGATCTCCGGGGCACTGAAGCTTTCTTT.

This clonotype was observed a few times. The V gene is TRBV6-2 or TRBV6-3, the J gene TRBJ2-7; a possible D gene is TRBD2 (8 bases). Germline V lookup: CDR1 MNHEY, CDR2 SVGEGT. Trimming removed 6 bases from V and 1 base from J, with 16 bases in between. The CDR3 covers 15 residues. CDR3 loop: CASSPGRGHSYEQYF. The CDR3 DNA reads TGTGCCAGCAGCCCCGGGAGGGGGCATTCCTACGAGCAGTACTTC.

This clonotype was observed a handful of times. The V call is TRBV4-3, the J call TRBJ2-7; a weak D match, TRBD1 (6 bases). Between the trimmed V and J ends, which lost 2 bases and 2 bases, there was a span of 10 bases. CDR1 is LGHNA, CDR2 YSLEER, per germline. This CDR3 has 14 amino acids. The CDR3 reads CASSQTNRAYEQYF. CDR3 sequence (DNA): TGCGCCAGCAGCCAAACCAACAGGGCCTACGAGCAGTACTTC.

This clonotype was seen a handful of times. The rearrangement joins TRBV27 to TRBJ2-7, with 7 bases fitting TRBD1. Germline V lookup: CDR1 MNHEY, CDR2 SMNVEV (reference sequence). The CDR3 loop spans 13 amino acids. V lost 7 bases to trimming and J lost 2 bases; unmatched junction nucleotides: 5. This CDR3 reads CASKGTATYEQYF. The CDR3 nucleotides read TGTGCCAGCAAGGGGACAGCGACCTACGAGCAGTACTTC.

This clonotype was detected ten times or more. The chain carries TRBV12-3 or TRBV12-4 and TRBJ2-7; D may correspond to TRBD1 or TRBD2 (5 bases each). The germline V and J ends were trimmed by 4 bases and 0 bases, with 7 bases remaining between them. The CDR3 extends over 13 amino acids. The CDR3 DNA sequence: TGTGCCAGCAGTTCCGGGGCCTCCTACGAGCAGTACTTC. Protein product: CASSSGASYEQYF.

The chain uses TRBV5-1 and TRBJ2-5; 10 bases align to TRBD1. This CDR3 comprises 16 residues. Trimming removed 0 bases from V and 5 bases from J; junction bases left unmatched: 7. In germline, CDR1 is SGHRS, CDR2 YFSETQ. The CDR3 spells CASSLGDRGLSETQYF. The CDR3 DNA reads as TGCGCCAGCAGCTTGGGTGACAGGGGGCTTTCGGAGACCCAGTACTTC.

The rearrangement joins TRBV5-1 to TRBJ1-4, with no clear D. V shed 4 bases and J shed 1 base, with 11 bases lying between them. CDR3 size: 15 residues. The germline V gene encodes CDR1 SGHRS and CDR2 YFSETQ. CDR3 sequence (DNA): TGCGCCAGCAGCCTTGTTTTGGGAACTAATGAAAAACTGTTTTTT. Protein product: CASSLVLGTNEKLFF.

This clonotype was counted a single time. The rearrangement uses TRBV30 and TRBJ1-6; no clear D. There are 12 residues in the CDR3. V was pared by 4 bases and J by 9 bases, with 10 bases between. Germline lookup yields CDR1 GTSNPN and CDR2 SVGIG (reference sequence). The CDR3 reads CAWNILASPLHF. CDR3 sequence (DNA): TGTGCCTGGAACATATTGGCTTCACCCCTCCACTTT.

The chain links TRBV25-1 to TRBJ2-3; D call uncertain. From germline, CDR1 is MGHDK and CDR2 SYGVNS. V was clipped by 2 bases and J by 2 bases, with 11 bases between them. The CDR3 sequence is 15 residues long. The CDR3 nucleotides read TGTGCCAGCAGTGAAAAGTTGGGCTTCACAGATACGCAGTATTTT. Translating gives CASSEKLGFTDTQYF. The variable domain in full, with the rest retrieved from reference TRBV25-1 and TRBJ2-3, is EADIYQTPRYLVIGTGKKITLECSQTMGHDKMYWYQQDPGMELHLIHYSYGVNSTEKGDLSSESTVSRIRTEHFPLTLESARPSHTSQYLCASSEKLGFTDTQYFGPGTRLTVL.

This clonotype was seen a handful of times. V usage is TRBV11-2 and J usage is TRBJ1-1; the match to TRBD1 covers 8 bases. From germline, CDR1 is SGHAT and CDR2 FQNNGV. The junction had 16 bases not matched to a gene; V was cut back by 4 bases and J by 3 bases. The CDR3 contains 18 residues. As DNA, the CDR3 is TGTGCCAGCAGCTCGGACAGGGCGAGCCGCCTCAGGGACACTGAAGCTTTCTTT. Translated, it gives CASSSDRASRLRDTEAFF.

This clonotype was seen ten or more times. DNA of the CDR3: TGTGCCAGCAGTTTATCAGCGGGAAATGAGCAGTTCTTC. It specifies CASSLSAGNEQFF. The chain uses TRBV12-3 or TRBV12-4 and TRBJ2-1; 7 bases fit TRBD2. This CDR3 is built from 13 residues. V shed 2 bases, J shed 7 bases, and the junction held 2 bases outside the gene matches.

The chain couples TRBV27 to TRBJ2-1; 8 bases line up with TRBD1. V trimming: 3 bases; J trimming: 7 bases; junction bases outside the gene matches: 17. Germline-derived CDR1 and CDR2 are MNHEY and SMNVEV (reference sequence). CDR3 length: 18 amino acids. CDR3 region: CASSFSPGTGQRANEQFF. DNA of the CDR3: TGTGCCAGCAGTTTCAGTCCCGGGACAGGTCAGAGGGCTAATGAGCAGTTCTTC.

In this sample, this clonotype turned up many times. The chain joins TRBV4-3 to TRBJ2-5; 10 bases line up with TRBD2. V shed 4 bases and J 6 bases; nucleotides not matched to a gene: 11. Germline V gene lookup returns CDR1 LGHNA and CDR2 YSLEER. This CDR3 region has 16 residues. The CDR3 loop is CASSPLWPSGGQTQYF. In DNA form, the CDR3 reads TGCGCCAGCAGCCCCCTATGGCCTAGCGGGGGTCAGACCCAGTACTTC.

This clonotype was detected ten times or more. CDR3 region: CSARSNRGGTDTQYF. In DNA, the CDR3 is TGCAGTGCTAGATCTAACAGGGGTGGCACAGATACGCAGTATTTT. The chain combines TRBV20-1 with TRBJ2-3, with TRBD1 matching 7 bases. V was clipped by 2 bases and J by 1 base; unmatched bases: 6. This CDR3 comprises 15 residues. Germline V lookup: CDR1 DFQATT, CDR2 SNEGSKA (reference sequence).

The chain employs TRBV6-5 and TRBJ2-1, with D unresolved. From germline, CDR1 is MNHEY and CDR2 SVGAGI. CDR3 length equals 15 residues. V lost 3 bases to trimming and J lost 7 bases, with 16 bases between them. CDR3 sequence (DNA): TGTGCCAGCAGTTATCAGCAAGGTCTGGGAAATGAGCAGTTCTTC. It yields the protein CASSYQQGLGNEQFF.

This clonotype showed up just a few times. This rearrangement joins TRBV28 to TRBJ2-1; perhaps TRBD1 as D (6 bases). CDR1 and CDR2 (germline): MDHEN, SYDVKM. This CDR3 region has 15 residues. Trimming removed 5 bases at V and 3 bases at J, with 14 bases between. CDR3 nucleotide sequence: TGTGCCAGCAGTGGATCCGGGACAAACTACAATGAGCAGTTCTTC. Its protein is CASSGSGTNYNEQFF. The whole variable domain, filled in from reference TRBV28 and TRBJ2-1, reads DVKVTQSSRYLVKRTGEKVFLECVQDMDHENMFWYRQDPGLGLRLIYFSYDVKMKEKGDIPEGYSVSREKKERFSLILESASTNQTSMYLCASSGSGTNYNEQFFGPGTRLTVL.

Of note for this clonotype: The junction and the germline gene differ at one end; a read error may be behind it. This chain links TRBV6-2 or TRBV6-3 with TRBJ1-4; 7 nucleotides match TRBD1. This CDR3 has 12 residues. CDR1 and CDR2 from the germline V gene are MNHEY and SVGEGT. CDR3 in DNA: TGTGCCAGCAGTTACGGCGGACAGGCCTACGTCTTT. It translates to CASSYGGQAYVF.

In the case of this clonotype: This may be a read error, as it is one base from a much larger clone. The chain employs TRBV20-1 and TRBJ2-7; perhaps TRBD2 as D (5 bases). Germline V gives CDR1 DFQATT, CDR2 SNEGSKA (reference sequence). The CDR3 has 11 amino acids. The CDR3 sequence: CSATDSYKQYF. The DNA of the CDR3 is TGCAGTGCTACGGACTCCTACAAGCAGTACTTC.

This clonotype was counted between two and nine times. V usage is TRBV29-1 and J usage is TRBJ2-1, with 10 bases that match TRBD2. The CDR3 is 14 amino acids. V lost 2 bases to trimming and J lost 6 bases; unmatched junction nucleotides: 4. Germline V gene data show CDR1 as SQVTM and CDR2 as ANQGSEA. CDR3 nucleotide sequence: TGCAGCGTTGAACTAGCGGGGGCACTCAATGAGCAGTTCTTC. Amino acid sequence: CSVELAGALNEQFF.

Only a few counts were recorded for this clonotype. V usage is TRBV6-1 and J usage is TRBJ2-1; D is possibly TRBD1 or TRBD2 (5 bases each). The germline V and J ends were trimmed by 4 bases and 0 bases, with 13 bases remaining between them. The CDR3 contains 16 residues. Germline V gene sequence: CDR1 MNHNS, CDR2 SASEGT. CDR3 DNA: TGTGCCAGCAGTGTCGGGGCTGCCAGCTCCTACAATGAGCAGTTCTTC. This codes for CASSVGAASSYNEQFF.

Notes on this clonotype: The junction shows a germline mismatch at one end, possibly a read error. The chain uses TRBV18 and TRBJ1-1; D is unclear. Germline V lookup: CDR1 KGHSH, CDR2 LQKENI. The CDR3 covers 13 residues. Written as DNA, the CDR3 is TGTGCCAGCTCCCCACCGAGGGTTGCTGAAGCTTTCTTT. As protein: CASSPPRVAEAFF.

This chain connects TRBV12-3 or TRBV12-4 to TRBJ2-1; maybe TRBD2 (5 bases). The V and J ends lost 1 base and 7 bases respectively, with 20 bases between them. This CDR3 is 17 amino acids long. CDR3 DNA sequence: TGTGCCAGCAGTTTAGAAAAAGCGGAGCCCCCAAAGAATGAGCAGTTCTTC. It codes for CASSLEKAEPPKNEQFF.

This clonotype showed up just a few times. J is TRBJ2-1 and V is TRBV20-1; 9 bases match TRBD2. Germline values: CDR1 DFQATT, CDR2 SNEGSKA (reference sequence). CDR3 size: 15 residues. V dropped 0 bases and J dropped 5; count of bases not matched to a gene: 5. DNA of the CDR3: TGCAGTGCTAGAGATCGACTAGCGGTTAACAATGAGCAGTTCTTC. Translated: CSARDRLAVNNEQFF.